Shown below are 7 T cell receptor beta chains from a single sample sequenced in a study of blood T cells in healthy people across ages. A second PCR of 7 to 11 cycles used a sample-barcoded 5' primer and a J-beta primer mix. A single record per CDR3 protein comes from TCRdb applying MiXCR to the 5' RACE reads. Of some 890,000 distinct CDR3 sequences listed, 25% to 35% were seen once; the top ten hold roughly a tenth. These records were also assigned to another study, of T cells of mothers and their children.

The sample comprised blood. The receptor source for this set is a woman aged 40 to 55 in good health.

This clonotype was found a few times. The CDR3 DNA reads TGTGCCAGCAGCCCGAGACTAGCGGGGATAGATACGCAGTATTTT. This encodes CASSPRLAGIDTQYF. The chain carries TRBV9 and TRBJ2-3, with TRBD2 matching over 11 bases. V was pared by 4 bases and J by 5 bases, with 6 bases of the junction left unmatched. Germline V CDR1 and CDR2: SGDLS, YYNGEE. This CDR3 region has 15 residues.

The CDR3 spells CSALAGGLDEQFF. The DNA for the CDR3 is TGCAGTGCCCTAGCGGGGGGGCTGGATGAGCAGTTCTTC. The chain carries TRBV20-1 and TRBJ2-1; TRBD2 agrees at 12 bases. The germline V gene has CDR1 DFQATT and CDR2 SNEGSKA (reference sequence). This CDR3 region has 13 residues. With 6 bases clipped from V and 8 bases from J, the junction kept 5 bases outside the gene matches.

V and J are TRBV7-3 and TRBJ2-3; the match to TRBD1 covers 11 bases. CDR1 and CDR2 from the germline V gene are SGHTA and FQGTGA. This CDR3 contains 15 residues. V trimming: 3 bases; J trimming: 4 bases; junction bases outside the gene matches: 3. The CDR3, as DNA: TGTGCCAGCAGCTTGGGGGGACAGGGGGCAGATACGCAGTATTTT. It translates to CASSLGGQGADTQYF.

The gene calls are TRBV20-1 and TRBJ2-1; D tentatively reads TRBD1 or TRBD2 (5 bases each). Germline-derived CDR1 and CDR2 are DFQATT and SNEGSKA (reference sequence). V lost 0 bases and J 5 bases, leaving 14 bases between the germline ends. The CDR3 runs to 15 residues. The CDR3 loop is CSARDIKRDHNEQFF. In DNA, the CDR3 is TGCAGTGCTAGAGATATTAAACGGGACCACAATGAGCAGTTCTTC.

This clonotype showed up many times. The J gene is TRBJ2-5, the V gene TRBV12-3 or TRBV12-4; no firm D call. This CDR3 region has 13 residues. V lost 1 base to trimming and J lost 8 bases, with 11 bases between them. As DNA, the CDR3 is TGTGCCAGCAGTTTAGGACGGCCAGTAACCCAGTACTTC. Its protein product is CASSLGRPVTQYF.

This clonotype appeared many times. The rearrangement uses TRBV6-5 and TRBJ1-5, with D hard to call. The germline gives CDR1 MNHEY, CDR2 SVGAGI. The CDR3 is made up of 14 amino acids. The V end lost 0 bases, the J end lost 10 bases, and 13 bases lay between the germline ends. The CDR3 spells CASSYSLGTKPQHF. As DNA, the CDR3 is TGTGCCAGCAGTTACTCGCTCGGTACTAAACCCCAGCATTTT.

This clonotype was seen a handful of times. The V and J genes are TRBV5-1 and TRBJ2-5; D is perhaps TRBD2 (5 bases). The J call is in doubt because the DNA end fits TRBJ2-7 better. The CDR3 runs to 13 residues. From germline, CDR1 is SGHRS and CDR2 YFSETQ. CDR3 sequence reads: CASSYESGNEQYF. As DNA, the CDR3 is TGCGCCAGCAGCTACGAGTCGGGGAACGAGCAGTACTTC.